One sample yielded the 22 T cell receptor beta chains listed below, sequenced in a study of technical replicates of blood from a handful of donors (dated 2017 in TCRdb). Library preparation was by the immunoSEQ multiplex PCR assay. TCRdb took over this immuneACCESS table, retaining in-frame rearrangements with V and J assigned. Such tables are incomplete; in checked studies, under half of the missing clones stem from an unresolved V gene, and the remainder is unexplained. This sample gives about 93,000 clones in total; 95% of them show up just once. The ten largest clones add up to over 0.25% of the sample. Sequenced material: T cells isolated from PBMCs. The receptor set was obtained from a human donor in good health.

The V call is TRBV5-1, the J call TRBJ2-7, with TRBD2 identical over 7 bases. Germline values: CDR1 SGHRS, CDR2 YFSETQ. V gave up 4 bases and J gave up 2 bases; unmatched junction bases: 6. This CDR3 is 14 amino acids long. CDR3 region: CASSRAGTTYEQYF. CDR3 DNA: TGCGCCAGCAGCCGCGCCGGGACTACCTACGAGCAGTACTTC.

This sequence joins TRBV5-4 and TRBJ1-3, with TRBD1 matching over 12 bases. Germline CDR1 is SGHNT and CDR2 is YYREEE (reference sequence). This CDR3 spans 17 amino acids. The V segment lost 4 bases and the J segment 3 bases; nucleotides outside the gene matches: 8. The CDR3 is CASSLGTGGIGGNTIYF. The CDR3 DNA follows: TGTGCCAGCAGCCTTGGGACAGGGGGCATTGGTGGAAACACCATATATTTT. The whole variable domain, filled in from reference TRBV5-4 and TRBJ1-3, reads ETGVTQSPTHLIKTRGQQVTLRCSSQSGHNTVSWYQQALGQGPQFIFQYYREEENGRGNFPPRFSGLQFPNYSSELNVNALELDDSALYLCASSLGTGGIGGNTIYFGEGSWLTVV.

V is TRBV4-2 and J is TRBJ2-7; 14 positions agree with TRBD2. The V gene's germline CDR1 is LGHNA and CDR2 YNFKEQ. V trimming: 0 bases; J trimming: 9 bases; junction bases outside the gene matches: 13. There are 18 residues in the CDR3. CDR3 nucleotides: TGTGCCAGCAGCCAAGAAGAGGGGTTGACTAGCGGGGGGGCCGGGCAGTACTTC. Protein product: CASSQEEGLTSGGAGQYF.

The rearrangement links TRBV11-1 to TRBJ2-3, with 9 bases lining up with TRBD2. The CDR3 has 17 residues. Per germline, CDR1 SGHAT and CDR2 FQDESV (reference sequence). Germline trimming cut 5 bases from V and 0 bases from J; bases unmatched to any gene: 9. The chain's CDR3 is CASSVSGGTPSTDTQYF. CDR3 bases: TGTGCCAGCAGCGTTAGCGGGGGTACCCCTAGCACAGATACGCAGTATTTT.

The CDR3 spells CASSQDQTGTGALYTDTQYF. In DNA, the CDR3 is TGTGCCAGCAGCCAAGATCAGACCGGGACAGGGGCCCTCTACACAGATACGCAGTATTTT. The chain combines TRBV4-2 with TRBJ2-3; 10 nucleotides match TRBD1. J gave up 2 bases and V 0 bases, and 14 bases lay outside the gene matches. This CDR3 has 20 amino acids. Germline CDR1 is LGHNA and CDR2 is YNFKEQ.

The V and J genes are TRBV11-2 and TRBJ2-7; 7 bases are shared with TRBD1. Per germline, CDR1 SGHAT and CDR2 FQNNGV. Unmatched junction bases numbered 7, after V lost 6 bases and J lost 5 bases. The CDR3 contains 13 residues. CDR3 bases: TGTGCCAGCAGACCACAGGGGACCCACGAGCAGTACTTC. It translates to CASRPQGTHEQYF. The full variable domain, in which reference TRBV11-2 and TRBJ2-7 provide the parts outside the CDR3, is EAGVAQSPRYKIIEKRQSVAFWCNPISGHATLYWYQQILGQGPKLLIQFQNNGVVDDSQLPKDRFSAERLKGVDSTLKIQPAKLEDSAVYLCASRPQGTHEQYFGPGTRLTVT.

V usage is TRBV6-6 and J usage is TRBJ2-1; D not resolved. Germline loops: CDR1 MNHNY, CDR2 SVGAGI (reference sequence). V dropped 2 bases and J dropped 7 bases, with 12 bases sitting between them. CDR3 length: 14 residues. The CDR3 sequence: CASSYLPVPNEQFF. In nucleotides, the CDR3 is TGTGCCAGCAGTTACCTCCCGGTCCCGAATGAGCAGTTCTTC.

The chain links TRBV19 to TRBJ2-2; a weak D match, TRBD1 (6 bases). Germline loops: CDR1 LNHDA, CDR2 SQIVND (reference sequence). The germline V and J ends were trimmed by 6 bases and 3 bases, with 14 bases remaining between them. CDR3 length: 15 amino acids. DNA of the CDR3: TGTGCCAGTAGAAACTTCAACAGGGACACCGGGGAGCTGTTTTTT. Its translation is CASRNFNRDTGELFF.

J is TRBJ2-1 and V is TRBV9; 10 bases are shared with TRBD2. The V segment lost 4 bases and the J segment 7 bases; nucleotides outside the gene matches: 14. This CDR3 is 17 amino acids long. Germline CDR1 reads SGDLS; CDR2 reads YYNGEE. The CDR3 loop is CASSTSTLAGGLNEQFF. The DNA of the CDR3 is TGTGCCAGCAGCACATCAACATTAGCGGGGGGTCTAAATGAGCAGTTCTTC.

The chain joins TRBV5-1 to TRBJ1-4, with D maybe TRBD1 (6 bases). CDR3 length: 14 amino acids. The germline CDR1 and CDR2 sequences are SGHRS and YFSETQ. The V and J ends lost 6 bases and 2 bases respectively, with 11 bases between them. CDR3 in amino acids: CASTRDTTNEKLFF. DNA of the CDR3: TGCGCCAGCACCCGGGACACCACTAATGAAAAACTGTTTTTT.

The chain joins TRBV5-4 to TRBJ1-1; 10 nucleotides align to TRBD1. From germline, CDR1 is SGHNT and CDR2 YYREEE (reference sequence). Losses at the gene ends were 2 bases for V and 5 bases for J; bases not matched to a gene: 12. CDR3 length: 17 residues. CDR3 loop: CASSFDRGLSPYTEAFF. The CDR3 region has the DNA TGTGCCAGCAGCTTCGACAGGGGGCTGTCCCCATATACTGAAGCTTTCTTT. The whole variable domain, remainder taken from reference TRBV5-4 and TRBJ1-1, is ETGVTQSPTHLIKTRGQQVTLRCSSQSGHNTVSWYQQALGQGPQFIFQYYREEENGRGNFPPRFSGLQFPNYSSELNVNALELDDSALYLCASSFDRGLSPYTEAFFGQGTRLTVV.

The chain carries TRBV7-6 and TRBJ2-1, with D unresolved. CDR3 length: 14 residues. Germline CDR1 and CDR2: SGHVS and FNYEAQ. Trimming took 1 base from V and 2 from J, leaving 6 bases between them. This CDR3 is CASSLEAAYNEQFF. The CDR3 DNA is TGTGCCAGCAGCTTAGAAGCCGCCTACAATGAGCAGTTCTTC.

V and J are TRBV6-5 and TRBJ1-4, with D perhaps TRBD1 (6 bases). The CDR3 length is 13 residues. In germline, CDR1 is MNHEY, CDR2 SVGAGI. Deletions cut 8 bases from V and 0 bases from J, with 7 bases between. CDR3 in amino acids: CASRTATNEKLFF. The CDR3 DNA is TGTGCCAGCCGGACAGCAACTAATGAAAAACTGTTTTTT.

V and J are TRBV27 and TRBJ1-5, with D perhaps TRBD1 (5 bases). With 5 bases removed from V and 2 bases from J, the gap between germline ends came to 13 bases. CDR3 length equals 15 residues. Germline CDR1 reads MNHEY; CDR2 reads SMNVEV (reference sequence). CDR3 amino acids: CASSTTGRGNQPQHF. The CDR3 nucleotides are TGTGCCAGCAGTACCACAGGACGGGGCAATCAGCCCCAGCATTTT.

V and J are TRBV30 and TRBJ1-4, with D uncertain. Germline CDR1 is GTSNPN and CDR2 is SVGIG (reference sequence). V lost 2 bases and J lost 0, with 13 bases in between. The CDR3 extends over 16 amino acids. The DNA for the CDR3 is TGTGCCTGGAGTCGAGAGGGAAGGTCAACTAATGAAAAACTGTTTTTT. Translated: CAWSREGRSTNEKLFF.

The V call is TRBV5-1, the J call TRBJ2-7, with D tentatively TRBD2 (5 bases). Deletions cut 1 base from V and 3 bases from J, with 8 bases between. The CDR3 loop spans 13 amino acids. CDR1 is SGHRS and CDR2 is YFSETQ in the germline V gene. CDR3 protein: CASSLRAGYEQYF. The CDR3 nucleotides are TGCGCCAGCAGCTTGCGTGCGGGCTACGAGCAGTACTTC.

The chain is built from TRBV29-1 and TRBJ2-7; 8 bases line up with TRBD1. The length of the CDR3 is 14 residues. After removal of 4 bases from V and 2 bases from J, the junction contained 7 bases not matched to a gene. In germline, CDR1 is SQVTM, CDR2 ANQGSEA. The CDR3: CSVVKLQGAYEQYF. CDR3 DNA: TGCAGCGTTGTAAAACTACAGGGGGCCTACGAGCAGTACTTC.

This chain connects TRBV27 to TRBJ2-2; D gene ambiguous. The CDR3 extends over 13 amino acids. Germline V gene sequence: CDR1 MNHEY, CDR2 SMNVEV (reference sequence). Trimming shortened V by 7 bases and J by 3 bases, and 9 bases separated the two germline ends. CDR3 in amino acids: CASTSLYTGELFF. As DNA, the CDR3 is TGTGCCAGCACCTCACTCTACACCGGGGAGCTGTTTTTT.

The chain combines TRBV15 with TRBJ1-4, with 10 bases aligning to TRBD1. The germline V gene encodes CDR1 LNHNV and CDR2 YYDKDF (reference sequence). J lost 7 bases, V lost 2 bases, and 1 base had no gene match. CDR3 size: 14 residues. CDR3 region: CATSRRTGGEKLFF. The CDR3 region has the DNA TGTGCCACCAGCAGAAGGACAGGGGGTGAAAAACTGTTTTTT.

The chain combines TRBV6-4 with TRBJ2-3; tentative D call: TRBD2 (7 bases). The CDR3 has 14 residues. The ends were cut back, 3 bases at V and 6 bases at J, with 13 bases in the middle. Germline CDR1 and CDR2: MRHNA and SNTAGT. In DNA form, the CDR3 reads TGTGCCAGCAGTGAAGGGGGGGGTGTTGATACGCAGTATTTT. Residues: CASSEGGGVDTQYF.

CDR3 DNA: TGCGCCAGCAGCTTGGCGCCAGGGGAAGAGACCCAGTACTTC. Protein product: CASSLAPGEETQYF. The J gene is TRBJ2-5, the V gene TRBV5-1; a possible D gene is TRBD1 (6 bases). This CDR3 has 14 residues. Trimming shortened V by 0 bases and J by 3 bases, and 9 bases separated the two germline ends. Germline CDR1 SGHRS, CDR2 YFSETQ.

The DNA of the CDR3 is TGTGCCAGCAGCTTGAGAACTAGCGGGTGGGGAGATACGCAGTATTTT. It yields the protein CASSLRTSGWGDTQYF. The rearrangement uses TRBV5-6 and TRBJ2-3; 9 bases agree with TRBD2. V lost 1 base, J lost 5 bases, and 8 bases stayed unmatched. Germline V CDR1 and CDR2: SGHDT, YYEEEE. The CDR3 has 16 amino acids. Full variable domain (outside the CDR3, taken from reference TRBV5-6 and TRBJ2-3): DAGVTQSPTHLIKTRGQQVTLRCSPKSGHDTVSWYQQALGQGPQFIFQYYEEEERQRGNFPDRFSGHQFPNYSSELNVNALLLGDSALYLCASSLRTSGWGDTQYFGPGTRLTVL.